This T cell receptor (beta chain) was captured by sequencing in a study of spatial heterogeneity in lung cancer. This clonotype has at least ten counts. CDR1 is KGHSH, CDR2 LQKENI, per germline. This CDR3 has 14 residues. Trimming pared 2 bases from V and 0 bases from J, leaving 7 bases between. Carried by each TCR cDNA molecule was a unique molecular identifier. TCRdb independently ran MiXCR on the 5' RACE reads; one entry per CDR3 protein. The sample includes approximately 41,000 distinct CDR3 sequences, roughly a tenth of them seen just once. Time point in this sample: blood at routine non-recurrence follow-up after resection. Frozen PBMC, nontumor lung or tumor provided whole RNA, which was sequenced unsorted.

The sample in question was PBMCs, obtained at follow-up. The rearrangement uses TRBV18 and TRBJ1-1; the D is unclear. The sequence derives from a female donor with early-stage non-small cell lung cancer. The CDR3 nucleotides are TGTGCCAGCTCACCATCGACCGTGAACACTGAAGCTTTCTTT. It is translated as CASSPSTVNTEAFF.